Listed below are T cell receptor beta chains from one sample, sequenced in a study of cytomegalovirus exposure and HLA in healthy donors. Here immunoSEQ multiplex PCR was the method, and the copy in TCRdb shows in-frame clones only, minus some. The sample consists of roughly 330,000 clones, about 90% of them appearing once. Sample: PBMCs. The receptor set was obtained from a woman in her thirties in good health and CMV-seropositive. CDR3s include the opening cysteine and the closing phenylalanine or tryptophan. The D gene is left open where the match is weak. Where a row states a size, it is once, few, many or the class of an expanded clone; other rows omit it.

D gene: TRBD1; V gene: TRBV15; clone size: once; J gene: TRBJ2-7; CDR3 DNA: TGTGCCACGGGGACAGGGGGGTACGAGCAGTACTTC; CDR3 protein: CATGTGGYEQYF
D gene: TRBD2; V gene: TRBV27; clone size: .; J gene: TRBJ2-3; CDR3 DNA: TGTGCCAGCAGGGCTCTCCGGGAGGCCTCCGGAGATACGCAGTATTTT; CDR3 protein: CASRALREASGDTQYF
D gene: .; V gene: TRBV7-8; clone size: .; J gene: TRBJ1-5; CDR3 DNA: TGTGCCAGCAGCTTAGGGCGCTTTTCCAATCAGCCCCAGCATTTT; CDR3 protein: CASSLGRFSNQPQHF
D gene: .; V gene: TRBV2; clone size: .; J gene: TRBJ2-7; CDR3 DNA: TGTGCCAGCAGTGGGGGGGATACCTACGAGCAGTACTTC; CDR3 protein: CASSGGDTYEQYF
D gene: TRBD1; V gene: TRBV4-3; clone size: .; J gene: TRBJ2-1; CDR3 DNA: TGCGCCAGCAGCATAGGTAACAGGGGTCCGTCCTACAATGAGCAGTTCTTC; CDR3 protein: CASSIGNRGPSYNEQFF
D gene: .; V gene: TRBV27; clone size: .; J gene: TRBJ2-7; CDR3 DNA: TGTGCCAGCAGTTTATCGGGCGAGCAGTACTTC; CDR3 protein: CASSLSGEQYF
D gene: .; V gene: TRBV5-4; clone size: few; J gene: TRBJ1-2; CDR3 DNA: TGTGCCAGCAGCTTGGGCGGGGGCTTTGGCTACACCTTC; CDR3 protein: CASSLGGGFGYTF
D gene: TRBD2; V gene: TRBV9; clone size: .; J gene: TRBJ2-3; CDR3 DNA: TGTGCCAGCAGCGCAGCGAGACTAGCTTTTTCCACAGATACGCAGTATTTT; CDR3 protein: CASSAARLAFSTDTQYF
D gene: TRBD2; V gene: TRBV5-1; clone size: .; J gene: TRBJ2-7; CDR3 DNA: TGCGCCAGCAGCTTGCTAGCGGGAACGTCCTACGAGCAGTACTTC; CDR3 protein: CASSLLAGTSYEQYF
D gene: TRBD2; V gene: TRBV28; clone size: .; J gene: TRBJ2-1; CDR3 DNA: TGTGCCAGCAGGCCTGAGACTAGCGGGGGTTTGGAGCAGTTCTTC; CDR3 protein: CASRPETSGGLEQFF
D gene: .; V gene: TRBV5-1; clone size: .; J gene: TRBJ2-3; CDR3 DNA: TGCGCCAGCAGCTTGGCCTCAGGGACAGATACGCAGTATTTT; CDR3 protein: CASSLASGTDTQYF
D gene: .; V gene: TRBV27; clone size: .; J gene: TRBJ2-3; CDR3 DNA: TGTGCCAGCAGTTTCCAGGAGGCCACAGATACGCAGTATTTT; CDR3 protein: CASSFQEATDTQYF
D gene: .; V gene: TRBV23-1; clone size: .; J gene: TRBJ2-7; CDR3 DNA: TGCGCCAGCCCGATCGGGGAGGGGGCGGGCTCCTACGAGCAGTACTTC; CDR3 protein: CASPIGEGAGSYEQYF